Listed here are 5 T cell receptor beta chains from one sample, sequenced in a study of PD-L1 blockade in urothelial cancer. The time point denotes: peripheral blood 6 weeks after treatment start. Data came from immunoSEQ multiplex PCR; TCRdb stores just in-frame clones and leaves some out. The table shows about 38,000 clones, with around nine tenths occurring only once. Sequencing was performed on PBMCs, taken around atezolizumab (anti-PD-L1) treatment. These receptors all come from a man aged 55 to 70 with urothelial cancer.

V usage is TRBV19 and J usage is TRBJ1-5, with D uncertain. CDR1 LNHDA and CDR2 SQIVND come from the germline V gene (reference sequence). Trimming stripped 3 bases from V and 7 bases from J, with 10 bases between. The CDR3 extends over 13 amino acids. The CDR3 reads CASSILAWQPQHF. The CDR3 nucleotides are TGTGCCAGTAGTATCCTCGCGTGGCAGCCCCAGCATTTT.

The chain employs TRBV30 and TRBJ2-2, with 7 bases fitting TRBD2. This CDR3 is 13 amino acids long. Germline values: CDR1 GTSNPN, CDR2 SVGIG (reference sequence). The junction had 1 base not matched to a gene; V was cut back by 4 bases and J by 2 bases. The DNA for the CDR3 is TGTGCCTGGACTAGCGGCAACACCGGGGAGCTGTTTTTT. Amino acid sequence: CAWTSGNTGELFF.

CDR3 nucleotides: TGTGCCAGCAGCTTAAACAGGGCCTCCTACGAGCAGTACTTC. Protein sequence: CASSLNRASYEQYF. The J gene is TRBJ2-7, the V gene TRBV11-2; D perhaps matches TRBD1 (6 bases). This CDR3 comprises 14 residues. Trimming took 2 bases from V and 0 from J, leaving 8 bases between them. Germline V gene data show CDR1 as SGHAT and CDR2 as FQNNGV.

The chain couples TRBV6-5 to TRBJ2-7; D is perhaps TRBD1 (6 bases). Germline-derived CDR1 and CDR2 are MNHEY and SVGAGI. This CDR3 comprises 13 residues. Trimming took off 6 bases at V and 1 base at J, with 10 bases between the two ends. This CDR3 is CASRRQESYEQYF. CDR3 sequence (DNA): TGTGCCAGCAGGCGACAGGAATCCTACGAGCAGTACTTC.

The chain couples TRBV7-9 to TRBJ2-7; 7 bases line up with TRBD1. This CDR3 is 16 amino acids long. Trimming at V came to 6 bases and at J to 2 bases, leaving 13 bases not matched to a gene. Germline assignment: CDR1 SEHNR and CDR2 FQNEAQ (reference sequence). CDR3 in DNA: TGTGCCAGCAGTCCTGTGGGGACAGCAAGACCCTACGAGCAGTACTTC. Encoded protein: CASSPVGTARPYEQYF.